These 31 T cell receptor beta chains originate from one sample sequenced in a study of T cell responses to AZD1222 COVID-19 vaccine. Repertoires were generated with immunoSEQ multiplex PCR, while TCRdb's copy carries only in-frame clones and drops some. There are approximately 150,000 clones in the sample; approximately 91% occur only once, and more than 1.5% lies in the top ten. Material: peripheral blood, obtained 28 days after the second AZD1222 dose. These receptors all come from an adult who received the AZD1222 COVID-19 vaccine.

V and J are TRBV5-6 and TRBJ1-1, with TRBD1 as a possible D gene (5 bases). CDR1 SGHDT and CDR2 YYEEEE come from the germline V gene. This CDR3 contains 14 residues. V was pared by 1 base and J by 4 bases, with 11 bases between. DNA for the CDR3: TGTGCCAGCAGCTTGCAGGGAACCGGCACTGAAGCTTTCTTT. Its translation: CASSLQGTGTEAFF.

This rearrangement joins TRBV15 to TRBJ1-5, with 9 positions matching TRBD1. The J segment lost 4 bases and the V segment lost 4 bases, leaving 11 bases of the junction unmatched. CDR3 length: 17 amino acids. Germline CDR1 and CDR2: LNHNV and YYDKDF (reference sequence). The chain's CDR3 is CATSTGAGTGINQPQHF. For the CDR3, the DNA is TGTGCCACCAGCACGGGAGCCGGGACAGGGATTAATCAGCCCCAGCATTTT.

The chain recombines TRBV19 with TRBJ1-5; a possible D gene is TRBD1 (5 bases). V was pared by 0 bases and J by 11 bases, with 14 bases between. The CDR3 is 14 amino acids. CDR1 is LNHDA, CDR2 SQIVND, per germline (reference sequence). The CDR3 bases are TGTGCCAGTAGTATAGAAGGTCGGGGCCCAGCCCAGCATTTT. Translated: CASSIEGRGPAQHF.

The CDR3 loop is CASSLKRNTEAFF. The DNA of the CDR3 is TGTGCCAGCAGCTTGAAAAGGAACACTGAAGCTTTCTTT. This sequence joins TRBV7-7 and TRBJ1-1, with unresolved D. From germline, CDR1 is SSHAT and CDR2 FNYEAQ (reference sequence). V lost 3 bases and J 1 base, leaving 6 bases between the germline ends. The CDR3 contains 13 residues.

This chain joins TRBV9 and TRBJ1-2; D is perhaps TRBD1 (5 bases). The germline CDR1 and CDR2 sequences are SGDLS and YYNGEE. V was pared by 0 bases and J by 3 bases, with 6 bases between. This CDR3 has 13 amino acids. The DNA of the CDR3 is TGTGCCAGCAGCGTAGCAGGGTACTATGGCTACACCTTC. Encoded protein: CASSVAGYYGYTF. The full variable domain, with the rest looked up from reference TRBV9 and TRBJ1-2, is DSGVTQTPKHLITATGQRVTLRCSPRSGDLSVYWYQQSLDQGLQFLIQYYNGEERAKGNILERFSAQQFPDLHSELNLSSLELGDSALYFCASSVAGYYGYTFGSGTRLTVV.

The chain has TRBV10-3 and TRBJ1-2; perhaps TRBD1 as D (6 bases). V lost 0 bases and J lost 8, with 25 bases in between. The CDR3 consists of 18 residues. Germline lookup yields CDR1 ENHRY and CDR2 SYGVKD. The CDR3 DNA reads as TGTGCCATCAGTGAGTCTCCGGGACAAGGCCGCAAACACCCCGGCTACACCTTC. Translation: CAISESPGQGRKHPGYTF.

This rearrangement joins TRBV11-2 to TRBJ1-6; unclear D gene. The CDR3 totals 17 residues. The V end was cut by 2 bases, the J end by 11 bases, with 22 bases between. Germline CDR1 is SGHAT and CDR2 is FQNNGV. The CDR3 sequence: CASSLNHLTGRTAPLHF. For the CDR3, the DNA is TGTGCCAGCAGCTTAAACCACCTAACGGGTAGAACTGCACCCCTCCACTTT.

V and J are TRBV5-1 and TRBJ2-1; 7 bases align to TRBD1. Germline values: CDR1 SGHRS, CDR2 YFSETQ. The CDR3 extends over 13 amino acids. Trimming took 5 bases from V and 9 from J; bases not matched to a gene: 8. CDR3 amino acids: CASRSTTGSEQFF. The CDR3, as DNA: TGCGCCAGCAGGTCAACGACAGGGAGTGAGCAGTTCTTC. The full variable domain, with the rest looked up from reference TRBV5-1 and TRBJ2-1, is KAGVTQTPRYLIKTRGQQVTLSCSPISGHRSVSWYQQTPGQGLQFLFEYFSETQRNKGNFPGRFSGRQFSNSRSEMNVSTLELGDSALYLCASRSTTGSEQFFGPGTRLTVL.

This chain connects TRBV27 to TRBJ1-2; the D is unclear. Germline V gene data show CDR1 as MNHEY and CDR2 as SMNVEV (reference sequence). The CDR3 contains 12 residues. The germline V and J ends were trimmed by 8 bases and 8 bases, with 15 bases remaining between them. The CDR3: CASGSPSAGYTF. DNA for the CDR3: TGTGCCAGCGGCTCCCCATCGGCGGGCTACACCTTC.

The genes are TRBV6-6 and TRBJ1-2; D might be TRBD1 (6 bases). This CDR3 is built from 15 residues. Per the germline V gene, CDR1 is MNHNY and CDR2 is SVGAGI (reference sequence). V dropped 0 bases and J dropped 1 base, with 9 bases sitting between them. CDR3 nucleotides: TGTGCCAGCAGTTACTCTGAGGGACATAACTATGGCTACACCTTC. It specifies CASSYSEGHNYGYTF.

The V gene is TRBV5-4, the J gene TRBJ2-5; TRBD2 aligns across 9 bases. In germline, CDR1 is SGHNT, CDR2 YYREEE (reference sequence). Trimming cost V 1 base and J 9 bases; bases outside gene matches: 7. CDR3 length: 14 amino acids. CDR3 sequence: CASSLRRTSASQYF. DNA for the CDR3: TGTGCCAGCAGCTTGAGGAGGACTAGCGCCTCCCAGTACTTC.

The V and J genes are TRBV10-3 and TRBJ1-1; a weak D match, TRBD1 (5 bases). CDR3 length: 14 amino acids. Trimming left V 0 bases short and J 7 bases short, with 12 bases between. Germline CDR1 ENHRY, CDR2 SYGVKD. Here the CDR3 reads CAISESRDGSEAFF. The CDR3 bases are TGTGCCATCAGTGAGTCCCGGGACGGGAGTGAAGCTTTCTTT.

The rearrangement joins TRBV5-5 to TRBJ1-2; 7 bases line up with TRBD1. Germline trimming cut 4 bases from V and 4 bases from J; bases unmatched to any gene: 7. This CDR3 has 14 amino acids. Per germline, CDR1 SGHKS and CDR2 YYEKEE (reference sequence). The CDR3 DNA reads TGTGCCAGCAGCCATTGGGACAGAATCTATGGCTACACCTTC. Translation: CASSHWDRIYGYTF.

The V gene is TRBV24-1, the J gene TRBJ2-3; possible D gene TRBD1, 5 bases. V lost 4 bases, J lost 4 bases, and 5 bases lay in between. The V gene's germline CDR1 is KGHDR and CDR2 SFDVKD. This CDR3 has 12 residues. The DNA for the CDR3 is TGTGCCACCAGTGACAGGGCAGATACGCAGTATTTT. This translates into CATSDRADTQYF.

J is TRBJ2-7 and V is TRBV5-1; D is possibly TRBD1 or TRBD2 (7 bases each). V was pared by 7 bases and J by 4 bases, with 12 bases between. Germline lookup yields CDR1 SGHRS and CDR2 YFSETQ. CDR3 size: 12 residues. CDR3 amino acids: CASGRGQYEQYF. The CDR3 DNA reads TGCGCCAGCGGGAGGGGGCAATACGAGCAGTACTTC.

This chain uses TRBV7-2 with TRBJ2-5, with 10 bases lining up with TRBD2. The CDR3 loop spans 17 amino acids. CDR1 and CDR2 (germline): SGHTA, FQGNSA. V gave up 1 base and J gave up 5 bases; unmatched junction bases: 10. The CDR3 is CASSLGALAGVGETQYF. CDR3 coding DNA: TGTGCCAGCAGCTTAGGTGCGCTAGCGGGAGTAGGGGAGACCCAGTACTTC.

The V gene is TRBV19, the J gene TRBJ1-1, with 10 positions matching TRBD1. The CDR3 runs 14 residues. After removal of 6 bases from V and 0 bases from J, the junction contained 1 base not matched to a gene. Germline CDR1 LNHDA, CDR2 SQIVND (reference sequence). CDR3: CASRGQGLNTEAFF. Written as DNA, the CDR3 is TGTGCCAGTAGGGGACAGGGGCTGAACACTGAAGCTTTCTTT.

The gene calls are TRBV18 and TRBJ2-5; 8 positions match TRBD1. Losses at the gene ends were 6 bases for V and 2 bases for J; bases not matched to a gene: 5. CDR1 and CDR2 (germline): KGHSH, LQKENI. The CDR3 extends over 14 amino acids. Written as DNA, the CDR3 is TGTGCCAGCTCCCCCCACAGGGGGCAAGAGACCCAGTACTTC. Its translation is CASSPHRGQETQYF.

The genes are TRBV7-2 and TRBJ2-5; 14 bases align to TRBD2. J was trimmed by 5 bases and V by 5 bases; bases with no gene match: 7. CDR3 length: 16 residues. CDR1 is SGHTA and CDR2 is FQGNSA in the germline V gene. CDR3 DNA sequence: TGTGCCAGCAGCCCCGGACTAGCGGGAGGAGGGGAGACCCAGTACTTC. This gives the protein CASSPGLAGGGETQYF.

The chain links TRBV2 to TRBJ1-6; D is unclear. CDR1 SNHLY and CDR2 FYNNEI come from the germline V gene. This CDR3 region has 14 residues. Trimming took 4 bases from V and 9 from J, leaving 13 bases between them. The CDR3 DNA sequence: TGTGCCAGCAGTGGGTGGAGGTTTGGTTCACCCCTCCACTTT. It encodes CASSGWRFGSPLHF.

This clone was observed a single time. The rearrangement joins TRBV2 to TRBJ2-5; TRBD1 matches 10 bases. The CDR3 extends over 14 amino acids. V was pared by 4 bases and J by 3 bases, with 2 bases of the junction left unmatched. The germline CDR1 and CDR2 sequences are SNHLY and FYNNEI. The CDR3 region has the DNA TGTGCCAGCAGTGGGGACAGGGGAAAAGAGACCCAGTACTTC. Its translation: CASSGDRGKETQYF.

This chain connects TRBV9 to TRBJ1-4; 7 nucleotides match TRBD1. CDR1 and CDR2 (germline): SGDLS, YYNGEE. The J segment lost 11 bases and the V segment lost 3 bases, leaving 13 bases of the junction unmatched. The CDR3 consists of 15 residues. The DNA for the CDR3 is TGTGCCAGCAGCGGACAGGGTCAAGAGCGGGAGAAACTGTTTTTT. Encoded protein: CASSGQGQEREKLFF.

J is TRBJ2-2 and V is TRBV7-3, with D perhaps assigned TRBD1 or TRBD2 (5 bases each). The germline V and J ends were trimmed by 5 bases and 5 bases, with 21 bases remaining between them. Germline V CDR1 and CDR2: SGHTA, FQGTGA. The CDR3 is 17 residues long. DNA for the CDR3: TGTGCCAGCAGCCTCCCGGAAGGGACCCGGAGGACCGGGGAGCTGTTTTTT. This translates into CASSLPEGTRRTGELFF.

This chain connects TRBV5-1 to TRBJ2-1; 15 bases align to TRBD2. The germline CDR1 and CDR2 sequences are SGHRS and YFSETQ. V lost 0 bases, J lost 4 bases, and 5 bases stayed unmatched. This CDR3 has 18 amino acids. CDR3: CASSLDGTSGGPYNEQFF. CDR3 nucleotide sequence: TGCGCCAGCAGCTTGGACGGGACTAGCGGGGGGCCGTACAATGAGCAGTTCTTC.

The chain couples TRBV7-9 to TRBJ1-2; D is uncertain. CDR3 length: 15 amino acids. Germline assignment: CDR1 SEHNR and CDR2 FQNEAQ (reference sequence). The V end lost 0 bases, the J end lost 4 bases, and 12 bases lay between the germline ends. The CDR3 loop reads CASSLAPPEFYGYTF. CDR3 DNA: TGTGCCAGCAGCTTAGCGCCCCCAGAATTCTATGGCTACACCTTC.

This clone has only one observation. The chain recombines TRBV5-1 with TRBJ1-6; the D is unclear. The CDR3 sequence is 16 residues long. Germline lookup yields CDR1 SGHRS and CDR2 YFSETQ. V gave up 0 bases and J gave up 7 bases, with 14 bases separating them. CDR3 loop: CASSLAGGGANSPLHF. CDR3 DNA: TGCGCCAGCAGCTTGGCCGGAGGTGGCGCCAATTCACCCCTCCACTTT.

The rearrangement joins TRBV5-1 to TRBJ2-1; 13 bases are a match to TRBD2. The junction had 5 bases not matched to a gene; V was cut back by 2 bases and J by 6 bases. There are 16 residues in the CDR3. CDR1 and CDR2 from the germline V gene are SGHRS and YFSETQ. The CDR3 reads CASSLILAGGGNEQFF. The CDR3, as DNA: TGCGCCAGCAGCTTAATACTAGCGGGAGGGGGCAATGAGCAGTTCTTC.

The chain carries TRBV10-2 and TRBJ2-3; weak D call: TRBD2 (5 bases). Per the germline V gene, CDR1 is WSHSY and CDR2 is SAAADI. The CDR3 covers 15 residues. The ends were cut back, 4 bases at V and 4 bases at J, with 15 bases in the middle. CDR3 amino acids: CASSAWANGADTQYF. For the CDR3, the DNA is TGCGCCAGCAGTGCGTGGGCAAACGGGGCAGATACGCAGTATTTT.

This chain links TRBV5-5 with TRBJ2-2; TRBD2 agrees at 7 bases. The V segment lost 3 bases and the J segment 3 bases; nucleotides outside the gene matches: 8. The CDR3 runs to 16 residues. From germline, CDR1 is SGHKS and CDR2 YYEKEE (reference sequence). The CDR3 here is CASSWGSGEYTGELFF. CDR3 in DNA: TGTGCCAGCAGCTGGGGCAGCGGGGAATACACCGGGGAGCTGTTTTTT.

This clone was observed a single time. The chain combines TRBV6-2 or TRBV6-3 with TRBJ1-4; D gene unclear. This CDR3 region has 14 residues. With 5 bases removed from V and 4 bases from J, the gap between germline ends came to 11 bases. The V gene's germline CDR1 is MNHEY and CDR2 SVGEGT. This CDR3 reads CASSGGVLNEKLFF. CDR3 nucleotides: TGTGCCAGCAGTGGCGGGGTGCTTAATGAAAAACTGTTTTTT.

This clone was recorded once. The V and J genes are TRBV7-8 and TRBJ1-2, with 9 bases fitting TRBD1. The CDR3 consists of 15 residues. The germline gives CDR1 SGHVS, CDR2 FQNEAQ. V lost 6 bases, J lost 4 bases, and 9 bases stayed unmatched. The CDR3 DNA reads as TGTGCCAGCAGGCCTACAGGGGGCTCTACCTATGGCTACACCTTC. This gives the protein CASRPTGGSTYGYTF.